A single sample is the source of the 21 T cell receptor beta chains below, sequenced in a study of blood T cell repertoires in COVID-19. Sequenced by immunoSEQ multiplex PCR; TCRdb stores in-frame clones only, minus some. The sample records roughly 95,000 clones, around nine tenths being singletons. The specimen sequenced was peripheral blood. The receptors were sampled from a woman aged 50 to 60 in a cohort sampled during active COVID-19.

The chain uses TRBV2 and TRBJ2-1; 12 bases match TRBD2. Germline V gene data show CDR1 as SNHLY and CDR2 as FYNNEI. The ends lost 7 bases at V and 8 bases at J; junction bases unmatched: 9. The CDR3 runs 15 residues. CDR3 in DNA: TGTGCCAGCACCAAACTAGCGGGAGGCGCCTATGAGCAGTTCTTC. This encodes CASTKLAGGAYEQFF.

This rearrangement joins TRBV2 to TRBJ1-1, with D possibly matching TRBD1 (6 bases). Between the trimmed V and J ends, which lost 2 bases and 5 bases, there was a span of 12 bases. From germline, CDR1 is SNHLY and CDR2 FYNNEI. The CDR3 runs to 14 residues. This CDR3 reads CASSERGGGTEAFF. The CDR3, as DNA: TGTGCCAGCAGTGAACGGGGAGGGGGAACTGAAGCTTTCTTT. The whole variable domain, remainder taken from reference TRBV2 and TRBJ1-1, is EPEVTQTPSHQVTQMGQEVILRCVPISNHLYFYWYRQILGQKVEFLVSFYNNEISEKSEIFDDQFSVERPDGSNFTLKIRSTKLEDSAMYFCASSERGGGTEAFFGQGTRLTVV.

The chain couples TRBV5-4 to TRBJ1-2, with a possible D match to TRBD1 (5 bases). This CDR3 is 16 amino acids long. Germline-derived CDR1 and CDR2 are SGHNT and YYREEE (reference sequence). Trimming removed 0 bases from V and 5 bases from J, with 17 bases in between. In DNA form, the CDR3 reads TGTGCCAGCAGCTTGGGAGGGGCAGGAGGGACTTATGGCTACACCTTC. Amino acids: CASSLGGAGGTYGYTF.

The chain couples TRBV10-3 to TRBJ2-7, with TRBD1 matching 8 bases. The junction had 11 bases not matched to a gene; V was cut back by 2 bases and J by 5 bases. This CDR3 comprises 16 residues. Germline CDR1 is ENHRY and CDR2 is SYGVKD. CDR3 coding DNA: TGTGCCATCAGTGAGCTGGCTCGACAGGGGAGGCACGAGCAGTACTTC. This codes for CAISELARQGRHEQYF.

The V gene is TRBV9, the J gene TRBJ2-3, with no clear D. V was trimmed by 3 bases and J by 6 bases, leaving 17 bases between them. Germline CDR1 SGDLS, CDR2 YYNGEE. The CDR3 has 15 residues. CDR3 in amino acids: CASSEIFPHTDTQYF. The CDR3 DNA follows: TGTGCCAGCAGCGAAATATTCCCGCACACGGATACGCAGTATTTT.

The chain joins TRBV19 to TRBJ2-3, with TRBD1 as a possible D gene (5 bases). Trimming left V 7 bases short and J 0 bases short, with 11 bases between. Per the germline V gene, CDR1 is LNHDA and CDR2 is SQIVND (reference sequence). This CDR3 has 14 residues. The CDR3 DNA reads TGTGCCAGTAACGAAGGGGTTAGCACAGATACGCAGTATTTT. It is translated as CASNEGVSTDTQYF. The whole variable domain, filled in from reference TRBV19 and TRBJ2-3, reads DGGITQSPKYLFRKEGQNVTLSCEQNLNHDAMYWYRQDPGQGLRLIYYSQIVNDFQKGDIAEGYSVSREKKESFPLTVTSAQKNPTAFYLCASNEGVSTDTQYFGPGTRLTVL.

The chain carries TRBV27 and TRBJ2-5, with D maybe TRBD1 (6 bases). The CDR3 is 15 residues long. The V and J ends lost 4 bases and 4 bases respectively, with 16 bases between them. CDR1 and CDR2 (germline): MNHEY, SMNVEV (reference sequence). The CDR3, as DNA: TGTGCCAGCAGTTCCCAACAGGGATTGAGAGAGACCCAGTACTTC. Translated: CASSSQQGLRETQYF.

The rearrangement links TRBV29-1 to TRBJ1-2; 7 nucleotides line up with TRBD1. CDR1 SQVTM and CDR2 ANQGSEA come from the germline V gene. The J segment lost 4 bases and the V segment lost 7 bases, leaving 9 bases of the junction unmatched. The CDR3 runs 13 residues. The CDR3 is CSAISAGGYGYTF. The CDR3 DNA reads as TGCAGCGCCATAAGTGCAGGGGGCTATGGCTACACCTTC.

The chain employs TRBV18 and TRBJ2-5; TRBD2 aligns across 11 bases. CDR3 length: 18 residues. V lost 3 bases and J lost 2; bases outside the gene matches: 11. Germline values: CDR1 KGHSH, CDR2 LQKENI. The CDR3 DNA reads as TGTGCCAGCTCACCCGGGACTAGCGGAATACCATTACAAGAGACCCAGTACTTC. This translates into CASSPGTSGIPLQETQYF.

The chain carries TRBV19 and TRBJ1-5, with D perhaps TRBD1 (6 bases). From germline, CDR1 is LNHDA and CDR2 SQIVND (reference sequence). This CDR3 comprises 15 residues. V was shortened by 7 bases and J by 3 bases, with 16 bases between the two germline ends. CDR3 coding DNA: TGTGCCAGTAAGGGGGTGGACAGCATCAATCAGCCCCAGCATTTT. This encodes CASKGVDSINQPQHF.

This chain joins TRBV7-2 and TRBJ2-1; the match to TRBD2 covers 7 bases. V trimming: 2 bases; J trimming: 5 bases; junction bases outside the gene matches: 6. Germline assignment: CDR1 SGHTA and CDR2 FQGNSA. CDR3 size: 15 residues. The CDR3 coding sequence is TGTGCCAGCAGCTTATTGGGAGGGCCAAACAATGAGCAGTTCTTC. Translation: CASSLLGGPNNEQFF.

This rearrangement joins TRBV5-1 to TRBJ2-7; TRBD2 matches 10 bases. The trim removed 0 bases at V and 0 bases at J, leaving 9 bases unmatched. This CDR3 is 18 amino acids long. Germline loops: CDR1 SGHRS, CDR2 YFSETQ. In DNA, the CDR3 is TGCGCCAGCAGCTTGGCCTTGGGTAGCGGGAGGTCCTCCTACGAGCAGTACTTC. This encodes CASSLALGSGRSSYEQYF.

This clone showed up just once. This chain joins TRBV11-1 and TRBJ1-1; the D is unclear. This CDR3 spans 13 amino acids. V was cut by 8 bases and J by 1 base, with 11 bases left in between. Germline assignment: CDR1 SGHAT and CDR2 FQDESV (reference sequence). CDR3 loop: CASETKTNTEAFF. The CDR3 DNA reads TGTGCCAGCGAAACTAAAACGAACACTGAAGCTTTCTTT.

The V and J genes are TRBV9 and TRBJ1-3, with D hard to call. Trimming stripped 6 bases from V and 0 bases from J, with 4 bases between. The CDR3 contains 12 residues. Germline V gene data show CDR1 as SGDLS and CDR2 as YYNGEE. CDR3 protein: CASTGSGNTIYF. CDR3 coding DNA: TGTGCCAGCACCGGCTCTGGAAACACCATATATTTT.

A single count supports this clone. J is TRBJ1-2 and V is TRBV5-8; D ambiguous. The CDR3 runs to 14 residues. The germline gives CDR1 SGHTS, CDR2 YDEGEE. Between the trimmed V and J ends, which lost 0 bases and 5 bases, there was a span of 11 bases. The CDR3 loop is CASSLAVTLYGYTF. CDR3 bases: TGTGCCAGCAGCTTGGCGGTCACGCTTTATGGCTACACCTTC.

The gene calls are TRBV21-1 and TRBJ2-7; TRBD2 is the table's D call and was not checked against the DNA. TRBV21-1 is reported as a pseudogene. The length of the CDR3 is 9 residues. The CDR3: CASSKRTSV. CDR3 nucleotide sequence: TGTGCCAGCAGCAAGAGGACTAGCGTG.

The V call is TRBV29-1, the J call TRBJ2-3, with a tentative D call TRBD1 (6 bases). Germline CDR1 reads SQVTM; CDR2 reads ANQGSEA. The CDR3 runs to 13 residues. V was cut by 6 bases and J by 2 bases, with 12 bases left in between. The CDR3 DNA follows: TGCAGCGTCCTGACAGGAATCACAGATACGCAGTATTTT. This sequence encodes CSVLTGITDTQYF.

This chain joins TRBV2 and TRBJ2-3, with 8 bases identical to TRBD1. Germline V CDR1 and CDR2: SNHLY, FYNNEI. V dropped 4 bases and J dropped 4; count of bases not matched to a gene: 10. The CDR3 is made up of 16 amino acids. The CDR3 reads CASSVERTGRADTQYF. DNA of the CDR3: TGTGCCAGCAGTGTAGAGCGGACAGGGCGCGCAGATACGCAGTATTTT.

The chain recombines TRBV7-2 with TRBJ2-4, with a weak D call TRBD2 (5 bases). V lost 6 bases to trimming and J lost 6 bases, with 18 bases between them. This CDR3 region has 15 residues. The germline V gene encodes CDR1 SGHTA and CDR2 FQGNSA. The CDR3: CASRGSVGQINIQYF. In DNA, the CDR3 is TGTGCCAGCAGGGGGAGCGTTGGGCAGATAAACATTCAGTACTTC.

In DNA form, the CDR3 reads TGTGCCAGAAGCCATAACCCGGGACAGGGGTTTGCCGGGGAGCTGTTTTTT. It codes for CARSHNPGQGFAGELFF. The chain joins TRBV5-3 to TRBJ2-2; 10 bases are a match to TRBD1. TRBV5-3 has ORF status, its function being uncertain. This CDR3 is built from 17 residues. V was clipped by 4 bases and J by 6 bases; unmatched bases: 12.

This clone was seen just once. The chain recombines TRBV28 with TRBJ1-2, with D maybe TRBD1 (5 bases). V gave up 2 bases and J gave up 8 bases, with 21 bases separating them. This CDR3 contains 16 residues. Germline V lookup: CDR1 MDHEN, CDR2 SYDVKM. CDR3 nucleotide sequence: TGTGCCAGCAGTTTACCGGGACTTCATTTCTCGAAGGGCTACACCTTC. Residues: CASSLPGLHFSKGYTF.